The TCR beta chain under discussion was sequenced for a study of beta chain features in type 1 diabetes. Expressed TCRB transcripts were sequenced after all isolated RNA was converted to cDNA. The study sequenced naive, central memory and regulatory T cell samples to an average of around 3.4 million reads. Libraries were prepared by immunoSEQ multiplex PCR; TCRdb keeps only in-frame clonotypes and omits some of them. Of under 450,000 clones listed, over 12% are singletons. V dropped 0 bases and J dropped 6; count of bases not matched to a gene: 7. The CDR3 runs 15 residues. Germline V gives CDR1 SGDLS, CDR2 YYNGEE.

This sequence joins TRBV9 and TRBJ2-3; 7 bases agree with TRBD1. Source material: naive CD4+ T cells from blood. This receptor was obtained from a woman in her late teens or twenties in good health. CDR3 DNA sequence: TGTGCCAGCAGCGTAGGCCAGGGGGAGATTGATACGCAGTATTTT. The encoded protein is CASSVGQGEIDTQYF. Full variable domain (rest looked up from reference TRBV9 and TRBJ2-3): DSGVTQTPKHLITATGQRVTLRCSPRSGDLSVYWYQQSLDQGLQFLIQYYNGEERAKGNILERFSAQQFPDLHSELNLSSLELGDSALYFCASSVGQGEIDTQYFGPGTRLTVL.